What follows are 20 T cell receptor beta chains derived from one specimen sequenced in a study of T cell responses to AZD1222 COVID-19 vaccine. The assay was immunoSEQ multiplex PCR, and TCRdb's table has in-frame clones only and misses some. This repertoire shows about 110,000 clones, roughly nine tenths found once; its top ten account for roughly 6.9%. The sample here was peripheral blood, taken on day 0 of AZD1222 vaccination. Receptors were obtained from an adult in good health.

The V gene is TRBV12-5, the J gene TRBJ2-1; no firm D call. Germline V CDR1 and CDR2: LGHNT, FRNRAP. Trimming shortened V by 7 bases and J by 8 bases, and 15 bases separated the two germline ends. The CDR3 length is 13 residues. The CDR3 sequence: CASAPRLLDEQFF. CDR3 in DNA: TGTGCTAGTGCCCCGCGCCTTCTGGATGAGCAGTTCTTC.

The chain is built from TRBV5-5 and TRBJ1-2; D may be TRBD1 (5 bases). Trimming removed 1 base at V and 2 bases at J, with 15 bases between. This CDR3 is built from 16 residues. Germline V gene sequence: CDR1 SGHKS, CDR2 YYEKEE (reference sequence). CDR3 region: CASSLSAGRANYGYTF. The CDR3 DNA is TGTGCCAGCAGCTTGTCGGCAGGGAGGGCCAACTATGGCTACACCTTC.

This clone has just one count. The chain links TRBV12-3 or TRBV12-4 to TRBJ1-1; 9 bases map to TRBD1. Trimming removed 6 bases from V and 3 bases from J; junction bases left unmatched: 2. CDR3 length: 13 residues. The CDR3 region is CASRRTGDTEAFF. CDR3 nucleotides: TGTGCCAGCAGACGGACAGGGGACACTGAAGCTTTCTTT.

The rearrangement uses TRBV9 and TRBJ1-1; unclear D gene. V lost 0 bases and J lost 3, with 9 bases in between. CDR1 and CDR2 from the germline V gene are SGDLS and YYNGEE. The length of the CDR3 is 14 residues. The DNA of the CDR3 is TGTGCCAGCAGCGTAGTGAGGTCCGACACTGAAGCTTTCTTT. Amino acids: CASSVVRSDTEAFF.

This clone was observed a handful of times. The chain couples TRBV4-3 to TRBJ1-1; no firm D call. The CDR3 is 16 amino acids. V lost 3 bases and J lost 3, with 17 bases in between. CDR1 LGHNA and CDR2 YSLEER come from the germline V gene. The CDR3 DNA follows: TGCGCCAGCAGCCAGGATGGACTATCTGGGGACACTGAAGCTTTCTTT. It is translated as CASSQDGLSGDTEAFF.

The genes are TRBV30 and TRBJ2-3; 11 bases are shared with TRBD2. The CDR3 sequence is 12 residues long. The germline V gene has CDR1 GTSNPN and CDR2 SVGIG (reference sequence). Trimming at V came to 8 bases and at J to 6 bases, leaving 4 bases not matched to a gene. CDR3 protein: CAGGTSGDTQYF. As DNA, the CDR3 is TGTGCCGGAGGGACTAGCGGCGATACGCAGTATTTT. Together with reference TRBV30 and TRBJ2-3, the CDR3 gives the full variable domain: SQTIHQWPATLVQPVGSPLSLECTVEGTSNPNLYWYRQAAGRGLQLLFYSVGIGQISSEVPQNLSASRPQDRQFILSSKKLLLSDSGFYLCAGGTSGDTQYFGPGTRLTVL.

This clone has just one count. This sequence joins TRBV18 and TRBJ2-2; perhaps TRBD2 as D (6 bases). Germline loops: CDR1 KGHSH, CDR2 LQKENI. The CDR3 has 13 amino acids. Trimming removed 7 bases at V and 6 bases at J, with 12 bases between. In DNA, the CDR3 is TGTGCCAGCTTCGCGGGGATGGCCGGGGAGCTGTTTTTT. It codes for CASFAGMAGELFF. Looking up the rest from reference TRBV18 and TRBJ2-2 gives the full variable domain: NAGVMQNPRHLVRRRGQEARLRCSPMKGHSHVYWYRQLPEEGLKFMVYLQKENIIDESGMPKERFSAEFPKEGPSILRIQQVVRGDSAAYFCASFAGMAGELFFGEGSRLTVL.

The chain employs TRBV5-4 and TRBJ2-5, with 9 bases aligning to TRBD1. This CDR3 contains 16 residues. Trimming cost V 4 bases and J 2 bases; bases outside gene matches: 9. Per the germline V gene, CDR1 is SGHNT and CDR2 is YYREEE (reference sequence). DNA of the CDR3: TGTGCCAGCAGCCGTTCGGGGGGACAGGGACAAGAGACCCAGTACTTC. This encodes CASSRSGGQGQETQYF.

V gene TRBV9 combines with J gene TRBJ2-7, with D uncertain. This CDR3 is built from 12 residues. Germline assignment: CDR1 SGDLS and CDR2 YYNGEE. V was clipped by 4 bases and J by 0 bases, with 5 bases between them. CDR3 protein: CASSPYSYEQYF. The CDR3 nucleotides are TGTGCCAGCAGCCCCTACTCCTACGAGCAGTACTTC.

The chain has TRBV7-2 and TRBJ1-2; tentatively, D is TRBD1 (5 bases). Germline loops: CDR1 SGHTA, CDR2 FQGNSA. V lost 0 bases to trimming and J lost 6 bases, with 20 bases between them. The CDR3 totals 17 residues. The CDR3 sequence is CASSLAFRDVPGDGYTF. The CDR3 nucleotides are TGTGCCAGCAGCTTAGCGTTCCGGGACGTCCCGGGAGATGGCTACACCTTC.

The chain has TRBV5-5 and TRBJ2-3; D is possibly TRBD2 (5 bases). Germline CDR1 reads SGHKS; CDR2 reads YYEKEE (reference sequence). CDR3 size: 15 residues. V lost 6 bases and J lost 4, with 18 bases in between. The CDR3 DNA is TGTGCCAGCACCCGTGGACCGACTATCGCAGATACGCAGTATTTT. Its protein is CASTRGPTIADTQYF.

The V gene is TRBV6-6, the J gene TRBJ2-7, with a possible D match to TRBD1 (8 bases). Trimming cost V 4 bases and J 3 bases, with 13 bases left between them. The CDR3 totals 14 residues. Germline lookup yields CDR1 MNHNY and CDR2 SVGAGI (reference sequence). CDR3 DNA sequence: TGTGCCAGCAGTTCCACAGGGGGGGGCTACGAGCAGTACTTC. Its translation: CASSSTGGGYEQYF.

The rearrangement links TRBV19 to TRBJ2-1; TRBD2 matches 16 bases. CDR3 length equals 17 residues. Germline CDR1 reads LNHDA; CDR2 reads SQIVND (reference sequence). The junction had 5 bases not matched to a gene; V was cut back by 5 bases and J by 4 bases. The CDR3 nucleotides are TGTGCCAGTAGTCAGGGACTAGCGGGAGGGCTATACAATGAGCAGTTCTTC. It translates to CASSQGLAGGLYNEQFF.

V is TRBV27 and J is TRBJ1-5; D may be TRBD1 (5 bases). Germline V CDR1 and CDR2: MNHEY, SMNVEV (reference sequence). Trimming took 5 bases from V and 1 from J, leaving 12 bases between them. The CDR3 sequence is 15 residues long. CDR3 sequence: CASSPGPGSNQPQHF. CDR3 DNA: TGTGCCAGCAGTCCGGGACCAGGGAGCAATCAGCCCCAGCATTTT.

The chain links TRBV18 to TRBJ2-7, with a weak D call TRBD2 (5 bases). V was trimmed by 5 bases and J by 2 bases, leaving 13 bases between them. The CDR3 runs 14 residues. Germline V gene sequence: CDR1 KGHSH, CDR2 LQKENI. CDR3 nucleotides: TGTGCCAGCTCATTCGAGGCGGGTCCCTACGAGCAGTACTTC. This sequence encodes CASSFEAGPYEQYF.

The chain is built from TRBV10-3 and TRBJ2-7; no clear D gene. Looked up from germline, CDR1 is ENHRY and CDR2 is SYGVKD. V was pared by 2 bases and J by 0 bases, with 8 bases between. The CDR3 has 14 amino acids. The DNA of the CDR3 is TGTGCCATCAGTGAGCTTTCTAGCTCCTACGAGCAGTACTTC. Residues: CAISELSSSYEQYF.

This chain uses TRBV9 with TRBJ2-3, with 11 bases matching TRBD2. The CDR3 covers 16 residues. Looked up from germline, CDR1 is SGDLS and CDR2 is YYNGEE. After removal of 4 bases from V and 2 bases from J, the junction contained 6 bases not matched to a gene. This chain's CDR3 is CASSFLAGGITDTQYF. CDR3 DNA sequence: TGTGCCAGCAGCTTCCTAGCGGGGGGCATCACAGATACGCAGTATTTT.

The J gene is TRBJ1-4, the V gene TRBV30; no reliable D call. The germline V gene has CDR1 GTSNPN and CDR2 SVGIG (reference sequence). This CDR3 is 13 amino acids long. Trimming stripped 5 bases from V and 4 bases from J, with 11 bases between. In DNA form, the CDR3 reads TGTGCCTGGGGGTCACAGTTTAATGAAAAACTGTTTTTT. It yields the protein CAWGSQFNEKLFF.

CDR3 region: CASSPTPRDANYGYTF. CDR3 DNA: TGTGCCAGCAGCCCAACCCCACGGGATGCTAACTATGGCTACACCTTC. The rearrangement links TRBV13 to TRBJ1-2; D not resolved. CDR1 is PRHDT, CDR2 FYEKMQ, per germline (reference sequence). Trimming took off 5 bases at V and 0 bases at J, with 16 bases between the two ends. CDR3 length: 16 amino acids.

The genes are TRBV6-5 and TRBJ1-5, with 9 bases matching TRBD1. This CDR3 has 15 amino acids. Losses at the gene ends were 2 bases for V and 4 bases for J; bases not matched to a gene: 3. CDR1 is MNHEY and CDR2 is SVGAGI in the germline V gene. The CDR3 region has the DNA TGTGCCAGCAGTTACGGGACAGGGATGAATCAGCCCCAGCATTTT. This sequence encodes CASSYGTGMNQPQHF.